This T cell receptor beta chain emerged from a study of T cell clonality in common variable immunodeficiency. This clone has a count of ten or more. The antigen remains undetermined. From the germline J gene comes the end of the CDR3, since the read stops 3 residues before it. The study, taken as a whole, reports: CVID subjects showed higher TCRbeta clonality than healthy controls. Fewer TCRbeta clones were shared among CVID subjects than controls. Patient heterogeneity in the CVID cohort limited correlations between repertoire features and clinical complications.

Repertoires were generated with immunoSEQ multiplex PCR, while TCRdb's copy carries only in-frame clones and drops some. The sample includes 75,000 to 85,000 clones, none of them occurring once. Looked up from germline, CDR1 is MNHEY and CDR2 is SVGEGT. The CDR3 is 16 residues long. With 4 bases removed from V and 5 bases from J, the gap between germline ends came to 21 bases. Heparinized whole blood, about 4.5 to 9 ml, came from each donor. The rearrangement joins TRBV6-2 or TRBV6-3 to TRBJ2-7, with a tentative D call TRBD2 (6 bases). The clonotype originates from a person between 18 and 75 years old in good health. The sample taken for sequencing was peripheral blood mononuclear cells. The part of the CDR3 DNA that was read is TGTGCCAGCAGTTTAGCCGGGACTGCATTGGGAGACGAG. This codes for CASSLAGTALGDE. The whole CDR3 reads CASSLAGTALGDEQYF.